This paragraph covers one T cell receptor beta chain sequence. The CDR3 has 16 amino acids. Germline V CDR1 and CDR2: LGHDT, YNNKEL (reference sequence). V lost 0 bases and J 0 bases, leaving 9 bases between the germline ends. This sample is part of a study of blood T cell repertoires in COVID-19. Here immunoSEQ multiplex PCR was the method, and the copy in TCRdb shows in-frame clones only, minus some. The sample has more than 200,000 clones, nearly 90% seen once. The sample consisted of peripheral blood. V is TRBV3-1 (or the pseudogene TRBV3-2) and J is TRBJ1-3; D not certain. This clonotype was obtained from a woman in her 40s who had recovered from COVID-19. For the CDR3, the DNA is TGTGCCAGCAGCCAAGATTGGGCAGTCTCTGGAAACACCATATATTTT. This gives the protein CASSQDWAVSGNTIYF.